The T cell receptor (beta chain) described here comes from a study of cytomegalovirus exposure and HLA in healthy donors. About the research overall: Earlier results showed roughly 110 million unique TCR beta sequences derived from roughly 200 million T cells. Study findings and constraints: The investigators catalogued 150 to 200 TCR beta chains as cytomegalovirus-associated.

Vbeta (60) and Jbeta (13) primers were used in the PCR. Data came from immunoSEQ multiplex PCR; TCRdb stores just in-frame clones and leaves some out. This table lists tens of thousands of clones. Though nominally healthy at sampling, donors likely had unrecorded immune exposures. The CDR3 extends over 12 amino acids. Trimming pared 2 bases from V and 5 bases from J, leaving 9 bases between. Per the germline V gene, CDR1 is GTSNPN and CDR2 is SVGIG (reference sequence). A note on this clone: Its cognate antigen is unknown.

The clonotype was recovered from a female donor in good health and CMV-seronegative. The source material was PBMCs. The V gene is TRBV30, the J gene TRBJ1-1; D may be TRBD1 (6 bases). This chain's CDR3 is CAWSRGGTEAFF. DNA of the CDR3: TGTGCCTGGAGTAGGGGGGGGACTGAAGCTTTCTTT. The whole variable domain, remainder taken from reference TRBV30 and TRBJ1-1, is SQTIHQWPATLVQPVGSPLSLECTVEGTSNPNLYWYRQAAGRGLQLLFYSVGIGQISSEVPQNLSASRPQDRQFILSSKKLLLSDSGFYLCAWSRGGTEAFFGQGTRLTVV.